These 5 T cell receptor beta chains were sequenced from one sample in a study of T cell responses to AZD1222 COVID-19 vaccine. TCRdb's copy holds only in-frame clones and misses some; the assay was immunoSEQ multiplex PCR. The table records some 120,000 clones, just over 85% of them present only once. The sample here was peripheral blood, taken on day 0 of AZD1222 vaccination. All receptors come from an adult in good health.

The chain links TRBV10-1 to TRBJ2-7; D is perhaps TRBD1 (6 bases). V lost 3 bases and J lost 4, with 10 bases in between. The CDR3 totals 13 residues. CDR1 and CDR2 from the germline V gene are WNHNN and SYGVQD (reference sequence). The DNA for the CDR3 is TGCGCCAGCAGTGAAGCAGGGGTTTACGAGCAGTACTTC. Protein product: CASSEAGVYEQYF.

V and J are TRBV5-1 and TRBJ2-2, with D possibly matching TRBD1 (7 bases). V was trimmed by 4 bases and J by 0 bases, leaving 13 bases between them. Germline loops: CDR1 SGHRS, CDR2 YFSETQ. The CDR3 covers 16 residues. CDR3 sequence reads: CASSTRGESNTGELFF. The CDR3 nucleotides are TGCGCCAGCAGCACCAGGGGGGAGTCGAACACCGGGGAGCTGTTTTTT.

The rearrangement joins TRBV7-8 to TRBJ2-7; the match to TRBD1 covers 11 bases. V shed 2 bases, J shed 3 bases, and the junction held 12 bases outside the gene matches. Germline V CDR1 and CDR2: SGHVS, FQNEAQ. This CDR3 spans 18 amino acids. CDR3 in amino acids: CASSLRGQGAVSGYEQYF. The CDR3 coding sequence is TGTGCCAGCAGCTTACGAGGACAGGGGGCTGTGTCAGGCTACGAGCAGTACTTC.

This chain connects TRBV19 to TRBJ2-3; TRBD2 matches at 16 bases. Trimming took 6 bases from V and 2 from J; bases not matched to a gene: 11. The CDR3 contains 19 residues. Germline V gene sequence: CDR1 LNHDA, CDR2 SQIVND (reference sequence). The CDR3 loop is CASSPGLAGGPTNTDTQYF. CDR3 sequence (DNA): TGTGCCAGTAGCCCGGGACTAGCGGGAGGGCCGACTAACACAGATACGCAGTATTTT.

This sequence joins TRBV7-2 and TRBJ2-7; TRBD1 aligns across 9 bases. Germline trimming cut 3 bases from V and 2 bases from J; bases unmatched to any gene: 2. CDR3 length: 14 residues. CDR1 and CDR2 (germline): SGHTA, FQGNSA. Here the CDR3 reads CASSLGQGTYEQYF. The CDR3 DNA is TGTGCCAGCAGCTTGGGACAGGGTACCTACGAGCAGTACTTC. Looking up the rest from reference TRBV7-2 and TRBJ2-7 gives the full variable domain: GAGVSQSPSNKVTEKGKDVELRCDPISGHTALYWYRQSLGQGLEFLIYFQGNSAPDKSGLPSDRFSAERTGGSVSTLTIQRTQQEDSAVYLCASSLGQGTYEQYFGPGTRLTVT.